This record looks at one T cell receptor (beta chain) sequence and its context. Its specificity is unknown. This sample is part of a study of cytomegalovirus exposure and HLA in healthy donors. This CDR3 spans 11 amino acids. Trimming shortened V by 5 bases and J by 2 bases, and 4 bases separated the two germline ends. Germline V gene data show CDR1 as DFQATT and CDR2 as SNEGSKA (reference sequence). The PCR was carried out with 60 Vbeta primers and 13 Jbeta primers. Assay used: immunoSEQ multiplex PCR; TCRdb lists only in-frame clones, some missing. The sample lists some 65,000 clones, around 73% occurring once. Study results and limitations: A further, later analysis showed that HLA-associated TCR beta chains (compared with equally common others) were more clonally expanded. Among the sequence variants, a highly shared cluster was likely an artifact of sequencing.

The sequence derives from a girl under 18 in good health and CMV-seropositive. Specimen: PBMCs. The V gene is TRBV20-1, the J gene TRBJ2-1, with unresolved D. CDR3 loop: CSALTYNEQFF. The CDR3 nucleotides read TGCAGTGCTCTTACCTACAATGAGCAGTTCTTC.